The entry below describes one T cell receptor beta chain. These data come from a study of blood T cell repertoires in COVID-19. Study-level background: Sites in the United States, Italy and Spain provided acute and convalescent COVID-19 samples. The cDNA or gDNA used as material had been derived from T cells, B-cell-depleted T cells, or PBMCs.

As processed by the authors: Amplification of reference gene primers provided the estimated nucleated cell counts. Sequencing used immunoSEQ multiplex PCR; TCRdb keeps in-frame clones, though not all of them. From that table come the V and J calls and clone size; the DNA was used to work out D and trimming. Of 40,000 to 55,000 clones in the sample, about nine tenths are singletons; the top ten hold roughly an eighth. Germline V gene lookup returns CDR1 GTSNPN and CDR2 SVGIG (reference sequence). This CDR3 region has 15 residues. Trimming cost V 2 bases and J 3 bases, with 14 bases left between them. The sample taken for sequencing was peripheral blood. This sequence originates from a human donor in a cohort sampled during active COVID-19. The rearrangement links TRBV30 to TRBJ1-5; TRBD1 might be the D (5 bases). The CDR3 bases are TGTGCCTGGAGTTATCGGCAGGGAAACAATCAGCCCCAGCATTTT. As protein: CAWSYRQGNNQPQHF.